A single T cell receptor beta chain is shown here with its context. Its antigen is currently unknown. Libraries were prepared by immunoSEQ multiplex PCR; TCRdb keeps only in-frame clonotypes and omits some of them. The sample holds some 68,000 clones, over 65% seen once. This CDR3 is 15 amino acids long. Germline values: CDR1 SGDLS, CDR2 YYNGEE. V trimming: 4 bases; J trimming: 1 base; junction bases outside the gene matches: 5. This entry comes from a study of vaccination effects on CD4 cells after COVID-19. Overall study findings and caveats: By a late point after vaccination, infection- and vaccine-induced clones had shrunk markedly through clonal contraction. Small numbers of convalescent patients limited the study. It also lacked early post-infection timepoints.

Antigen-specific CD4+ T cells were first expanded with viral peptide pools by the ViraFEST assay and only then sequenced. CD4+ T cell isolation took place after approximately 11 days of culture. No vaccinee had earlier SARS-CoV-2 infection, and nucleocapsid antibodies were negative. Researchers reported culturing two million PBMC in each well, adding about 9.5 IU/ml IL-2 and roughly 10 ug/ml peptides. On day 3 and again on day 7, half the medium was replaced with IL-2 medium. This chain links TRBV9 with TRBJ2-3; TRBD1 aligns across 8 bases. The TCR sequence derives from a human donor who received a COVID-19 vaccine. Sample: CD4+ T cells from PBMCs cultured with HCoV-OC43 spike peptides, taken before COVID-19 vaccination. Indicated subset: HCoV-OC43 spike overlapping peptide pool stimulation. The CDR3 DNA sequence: TGTGCCAGCAGCCTGTGGGGACAGGGCACAGATACGCAGTATTTT. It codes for CASSLWGQGTDTQYF.